Listed below are T cell receptor beta chains from one sample, sequenced in a study of blood T cells in healthy people across ages. MiXCR was run by TCRdb on the 5' RACE reads, yielding one entry per CDR3 protein. This table has about 1.4 million distinct CDR3 sequences, roughly 59% appearing once. The sample taken for sequencing was blood. The origin of the receptors is a man aged 18 to 30 in good health. The CDR3 runs from the conserved cysteine through the conserved F or W. D genes are given only for firm matches. The listing skips clone size in some rows; elsewhere it reads once, few, many or a size class.

v_gene	d_gene	abundance	j_gene	CDR3nt	CDR3aa
TRBV19	TRBD2	-	TRBJ2-1	TGTGCCAGTGCCTTAGCGGGAGGCCACAATGAGCAGTTCTTC	CASALAGGHNEQFF
TRBV6-2/TRBV6-3	-	few	TRBJ2-2	TGTGCCAGCAGTTACGGGGCTGGCACCGGGGAGCTGTTTTTT	CASSYGAGTGELFF
TRBV15	-	once	TRBJ1-6	TGTGCCACCAGCAGAGTCAGGGACGTCACCTATAATTCACCCCTCCACTTT	CATSRVRDVTYNSPLHF
TRBV6-2/TRBV6-3	-	-	TRBJ2-7	TGTGCCAGCAGAAGAACGAGGGCCTGCGAGCAGTACTTC	CASRRTRACEQYF
TRBV6-2/TRBV6-3	-	-	TRBJ2-1	TGTGCCAGCAGTTCCAGTAGCGTTGAGCAGTTCTTC	CASSSSSVEQFF
TRBV20-1	TRBD2	-	TRBJ2-5	TGCAGTGCTAGAGATCTGGCGGGAGGGCCAGGAGAGACCCAGTACTTC	CSARDLAGGPGETQYF
TRBV18	TRBD2	-	TRBJ2-3	TGTGCCAGCTCACCTGAAGCGGGAGGAGGGACAGATACGCAGTATTTT	CASSPEAGGGTDTQYF
TRBV5-5	TRBD1	-	TRBJ2-7	TGTGCCAGCAGCGTTACAGGGGCCGCCGACTACGAGCAGTACTTC	CASSVTGAADYEQYF
TRBV20-1	TRBD1	-	TRBJ2-3	TGCAGGGGACAGGGTAACACAGATACGCAGTATTTT	CRGQGNTDTQYF
TRBV7-9	TRBD1	-	TRBJ2-3	TGTGCCAGCAGCGTTCTCGACAGGGAAAGCACAGATACGCAGTATTTT	CASSVLDRESTDTQYF
TRBV12-3/TRBV12-4	TRBD1	few	TRBJ1-2	TGTGCCAGCAGCACCCAACAGGGGATAGGGGGCTTCAACTATGGCTACACCTTC	CASSTQQGIGGFNYGYTF
TRBV4-1	-	-	TRBJ2-1	TGCGCCAGCAGCCAAATCGACGGGACCTTGGGGAATGAGCAGTTCTTC	CASSQIDGTLGNEQFF
TRBV6-6	-	few	TRBJ1-4	TGTGCCAGCAGTCAGACAACAGAAAAACTGTTTTTT	CASSQTTEKLFF
TRBV4-2	TRBD2	-	TRBJ2-1	TGTGCCAGCAGCCAGACTAGCGGGACCCTCTCCAATGAGCAGTTCTTC	CASSQTSGTLSNEQFF
TRBV20-1	TRBD1	-	TRBJ2-6	TGCAGTGCTAACCGGGACAGGACGAGCTCTGGGGCCAACGTCCTGACTTTC	CSANRDRTSSGANVLTF
TRBV27	TRBD2	-	TRBJ2-7	TGTGCCAGCAGCCAGGACAGGGTACTAGCGGGAGAACGGAGCTCCTACGAGCAGTACTTC	CASSQDRVLAGERSSYEQYF
TRBV5-1	TRBD2	few	TRBJ2-7	TGCGCCAGCAGCCCCTCCGGGAGGGACTACGAGCAGTACTTC	CASSPSGRDYEQYF
TRBV27	TRBD2	-	TRBJ2-5	TGTGCCAGCAGTTCCTCGTGGACTAGCCTCCAAGAGACCCAGTACTTC	CASSSSWTSLQETQYF
TRBV13	-	-	TRBJ2-7	TGTGCCAGCAGCTCCCGGGACAAGGTCGACGAGCAGTACTTC	CASSSRDKVDEQYF
TRBV27	-	few	TRBJ2-1	TGTGCCAGCAGTTTAGCAGCGGCTCTAGGGAATGAGCAGTTCTTC	CASSLAAALGNEQFF
TRBV4-2	-	-	TRBJ2-1	TGTGCCAGCAGCCAGAGGCCGGGACTGATCTACAATGAGCAGTTCTTC	CASSQRPGLIYNEQFF
TRBV10-3	-	few	TRBJ1-2	TGTGCCATCAGGGACGAAAACTATGGCTACACCTTC	CAIRDENYGYTF